This T cell receptor beta chain was observed in a study of T cells expressing NK-cell markers. About the research overall: It was sorted CD3+CD56+NKG2C+, CD3+CD56+NKG2C- and CD3+CD56-NKG2C+ T cells that supplied the TCR beta repertoires. HCMV seropositivity marked seven of the eight sequenced donors; one was seronegative. Study-wide results and limits: A range of roughly 1.0-7.0% of CD8+ T cells consisted of dominant NKG2C+ clonotypes in 5 to 7 donors.

Each CDR3 protein gets one entry in TCRdb, which reprocessed the 5' RACE reads and gives no DNA. The table lists more than 250,000 distinct CDR3 sequences. The CDR3 totals 12 residues. Germline-derived CDR1 and CDR2 are MNHNS and SASEGT. Regarding this clonotype: Its antigen is undetermined.

This sequence joins TRBV6-1 and TRBJ1-5. The receptor comes from a man aged 18 to 29 in good health. Sequenced: blood T cells: a sorted CD56 or NKG2C T cell subset, CD4+ or CD8+ T cells, or bulk PBMC T cells (not recorded which). This CDR3 reads CASRDGGAPQHF.